This is a list of T cell receptor beta chains from one sample in a study of beta chain features in type 1 diabetes. Here immunoSEQ multiplex PCR was the method, and the copy in TCRdb shows in-frame clones only, minus some. The table records a few hundred thousand clones, approximately 11% of them present only once. The sample was naive CD4+ T cells from blood. The source is a woman under 40 in good health. CDR3s leave out the opening cysteine and the closing phenylalanine or tryptophan. The order of the fields is CDR3 protein, CDR3 length, V gene, J gene.

ASSLIRGGRETQY	13	TRBV5-6	TRBJ2-5
ASRTGVADTQY	11	TRBV11-2	TRBJ2-3
ASSRTGQGHEQY	12	TRBV5-4	TRBJ2-7
ASRLNAQETQY	11	TRBV6-6	TRBJ2-5
ASSLVANNEQF	11	TRBV5-4	TRBJ2-1
LRSSYNEQF	9	TRBV21-1	TRBJ2-1
ASSQQSGTEAF	11	TRBV5-1	TRBJ1-1
AFGLAGGASTDTQY	14	TRBV30	TRBJ2-3
ASSPQGASTEAF	12	TRBV7-9	TRBJ1-1
SVFGLAGGVETQY	13	TRBV29-1	TRBJ2-5
ASSPDRPFNQPQH	13	TRBV27	TRBJ1-5
ASSPEERVTEAF	12	TRBV18	TRBJ1-1
ASSVGPRTGGSYNEQF	16	TRBV9	TRBJ2-1
ASSYQTGGAYEQY	13	TRBV7-6	TRBJ2-7
ASSLVGADYGYT	12	TRBV5-6	TRBJ1-2
ASSRSGTSYEQY	12	TRBV5-4	TRBJ2-7
ASSNQGIETQY	11	TRBV2	TRBJ2-5
ASSRPGLEYNEQF	13	TRBV7-2	TRBJ2-1
ASSLSSRSGGGSEQF	15	TRBV5-1	TRBJ2-1
ASSQFSAGEQY	11	TRBV6-6	TRBJ2-7
AFRTSGPRRDEQF	13	TRBV19	TRBJ2-1
ASSSYNSGRRNTGELF	16	TRBV7-3	TRBJ2-2
ASSLDRGYPEAF	12	TRBV5-4	TRBJ1-1
ASSRGTSGKETQY	13	TRBV28	TRBJ2-5
ASSLVGVRTDTQY	13	TRBV5-1	TRBJ2-3
ASSQWGGNTEAF	12	TRBV4-3	TRBJ1-1
ASSQYQETQY	10	TRBV11-1	TRBJ2-5
ASSPQTSGTTYEQY	14	TRBV7-2	TRBJ2-7
ASSFTGGDYGYT	12	TRBV7-2	TRBJ1-2
ASSLWLAGENEQF	13	TRBV7-2	TRBJ2-1
ASSVGDSLPEQY	12	TRBV9	TRBJ2-7
ASSHNRGSSGRLADTQY	17	TRBV5-1	TRBJ2-3
ASSTGLAGNGEQF	13	TRBV5-4	TRBJ2-1
ASSFPGQPFANTGELF	16	TRBV28	TRBJ2-2
ASRPRESDEQY	11	TRBV5-4	TRBJ2-7
ASRPSGRVHQPQH	13	TRBV27	TRBJ1-5
ASSTDRGGSYEQY	13	TRBV6-5	TRBJ2-7
ASSPRTGERRF	11	TRBV7-2	TRBJ2-1
ASTIFRLGNQPQH	13	TRBV28	TRBJ1-5
AWSTRDYAETQY	12	TRBV30	TRBJ2-5
ATSRDLLMNTEAF	13	TRBV15	TRBJ1-1
ASSELSGSLEQY	12	TRBV9	TRBJ2-7
SVDGTVNTDTQY	12	TRBV29-1	TRBJ2-3
ASSLDRDRGRNEKLF	15	TRBV7-2	TRBJ1-4
ASSFVNTEAF	10	TRBV7-9	TRBJ1-1
ASSVVAGYDTQY	12	TRBV9	TRBJ2-3